This TCR beta chain was identified during a study of cytomegalovirus exposure and HLA in healthy donors. Regarding the study as a whole: TRBV6-2, TRBV6-3 and some other V segments were unresolvable in 87-base-pair reads. Confirmation was obtained in vitro that a few CMV-associated chains are specific for CMV antigens. Most TCR sequences were seen very rarely across donors, but some public TCRs occurred in many. A later analysis linked a missense DCLRE1C variant to TCR beta V- and J-gene trimming.

PCR employed 60 Vbeta and 13 Jbeta primers. Sequencing used immunoSEQ multiplex PCR; TCRdb keeps in-frame clones, though not all of them. This table holds approximately 190,000 clones, over 70% found once. This CDR3 is 14 amino acids long. V lost 8 bases to trimming and J lost 14 bases, with 22 bases between them. Germline V gene sequence: CDR1 MGHDK, CDR2 SYGVNS. This clone was detected a few times. Its target is unknown. The sequenced sample was PBMCs. The sequence derives from a man aged 50 to 60 in good health and CMV-seronegative. The genes are TRBV25-1 and TRBJ1-6, with D hard to call. In DNA form, the CDR3 reads TGTGCCAGCGCCGATGACGGACTGACGAAAGCCCTCCACTTT. Translation gives CASADDGLTKALHF. Full variable domain (missing parts from reference TRBV25-1 and TRBJ1-6): EADIYQTPRYLVIGTGKKITLECSQTMGHDKMYWYQQDPGMELHLIHYSYGVNSTEKGDLSSESTVSRIRTEHFPLTLESARPSHTSQYLCASADDGLTKALHFGNGTRLTVT.